This T cell receptor (beta chain) stems from a study of OX40 agonist ivuxolimab in advanced cancers. Study-wide context: Participants could have had prior anti-PD-1, anti-PD-L1 or anti-CTLA-4 therapy, and more than 35% had some.

Sequencing used immunoSEQ multiplex PCR; TCRdb keeps in-frame clones, though not all of them. Found here are some 39,000 clones, about 88% of them singletons; the top ten hold approximately 13%. The CDR3 length is 14 residues. Germline lookup yields CDR1 LNHDA and CDR2 SQIVND (reference sequence). After removal of 5 bases from V and 5 bases from J, the junction contained 6 bases not matched to a gene. The source is an adult with an advanced solid tumor such as melanoma, head and neck, liver or kidney cancer. The rearrangement uses TRBV19 and TRBJ2-5; TRBD1 aligns across 9 bases. The material sequenced was CD4+ or CD8+ T cells sorted from blood, taken in a trial of the OX40 agonist ivuxolimab. CDR3 loop: CASSPTGGGETQYF. The CDR3 bases are TGTGCCAGTAGTCCTACAGGGGGCGGGGAGACCCAGTACTTC.